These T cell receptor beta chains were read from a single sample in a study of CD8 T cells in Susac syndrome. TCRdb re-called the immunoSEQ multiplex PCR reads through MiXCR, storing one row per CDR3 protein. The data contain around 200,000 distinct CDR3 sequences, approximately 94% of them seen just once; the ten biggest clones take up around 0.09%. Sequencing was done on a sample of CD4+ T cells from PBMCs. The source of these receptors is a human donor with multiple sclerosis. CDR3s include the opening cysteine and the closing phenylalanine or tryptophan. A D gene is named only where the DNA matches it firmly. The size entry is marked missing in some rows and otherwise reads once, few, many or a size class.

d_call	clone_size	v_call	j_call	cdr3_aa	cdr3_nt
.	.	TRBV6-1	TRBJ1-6	CATFEGGNSPLHF	TGTGCCACCTTCGAGGGAGGGAATTCACCCCTCCACTTT
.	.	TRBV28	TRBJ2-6	CATLRYSGANVLTF	TGTGCCACCCTCCGGTACTCTGGGGCCAACGTCCTGACTTTC
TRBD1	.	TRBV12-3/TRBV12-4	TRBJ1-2	CASSPRTGGGYTF	TGTGCCAGCAGTCCGCGGACAGGCGGAGGCTACACCTTC
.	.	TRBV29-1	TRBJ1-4	CSVYVRTLEKLFF	TGCAGCGTTTATGTTAGGACCCTTGAAAAACTGTTTTTT
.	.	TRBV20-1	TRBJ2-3	CSARKGDTQYF	TGCAGTGCTCGCAAAGGGGATACGCAGTATTTT
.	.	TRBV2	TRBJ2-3	CATSLHTDTQYF	TGTGCCACCTCTTTGCACACAGATACGCAGTATTTT
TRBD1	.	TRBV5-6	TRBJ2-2	CASRRGQGDTGELFF	TGTGCCAGCAGGCGGGGACAGGGGGACACCGGGGAGCTGTTTTTT
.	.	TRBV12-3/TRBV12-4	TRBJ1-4	CASTPGYSATNEKLFF	TGTGCCAGCACCCCGGGGTACAGCGCAACTAATGAAAAACTGTTTTTT
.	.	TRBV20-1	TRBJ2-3	CSARAQGRPDTQYF	TGCAGTGCTAGAGCCCAGGGGCGGCCAGATACGCAGTATTTT
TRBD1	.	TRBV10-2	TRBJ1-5	CASTGGGQPQHF	TGCGCCAGCACAGGGGGTGGGCAGCCCCAGCATTTT
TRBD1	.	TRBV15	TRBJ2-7	CATSRARDRVYEQYF	TGTGCCACCAGCAGAGCCAGGGACAGGGTCTACGAGCAGTACTTC
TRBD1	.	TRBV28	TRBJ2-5	CASRTGDRLQYF	TGTGCCAGCAGGACAGGGGACCGCCTCCAGTACTTC
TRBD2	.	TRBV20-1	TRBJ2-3	CSARGDSGAGTDTQYF	TGCAGTGCTAGAGGGGATAGCGGGGCTGGCACAGATACGCAGTATTTT
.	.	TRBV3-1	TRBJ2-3	CASSQSLAAGDTQYF	TGTGCCAGCAGCCAAAGCTTGGCAGCGGGAGATACGCAGTATTTT
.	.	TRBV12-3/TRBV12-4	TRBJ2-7	CASSFGTASSGEYF	TGTGCCAGCAGCTTTGGGACAGCCTCGAGCGGGGAGTACTTC
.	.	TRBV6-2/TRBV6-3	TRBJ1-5	CASSYGPSNQPQHF	TGTGCCAGCAGTTACGGGCCTAGCAATCAGCCCCAGCATTTT
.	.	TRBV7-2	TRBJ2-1	CASSLGGDSLTGFF	TGTGCCAGCAGCTTAGGCGGGGACTCCCTGACCGGGTTCTTC
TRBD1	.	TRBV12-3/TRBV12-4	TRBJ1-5	CASSWGGTGDQPQHF	TGTGCCAGCAGTTGGGGGGGGACAGGGGACCAGCCCCAGCATTTT
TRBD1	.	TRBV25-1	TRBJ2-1	CASSDLSGTDEQFF	TGTGCCAGCAGTGATTTATCCGGGACAGATGAGCAGTTCTTC
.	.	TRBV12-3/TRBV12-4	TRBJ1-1	CASSNWGRRPEAFF	TGTGCCAGCAGTAATTGGGGACGGAGACCCGAAGCTTTCTTT
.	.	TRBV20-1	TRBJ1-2	CSARGTDNYGYTF	TGCAGTGCTAGAGGGACAGATAACTATGGCTACACCTTC
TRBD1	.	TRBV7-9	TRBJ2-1	CASSSSLDRETYNEQFF	TGTGCCAGCAGCTCTAGCCTGGACAGGGAGACCTACAATGAGCAGTTCTTC
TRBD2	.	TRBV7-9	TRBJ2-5	CASSLVLGGETQYF	TGTGCCAGCAGCTTAGTTTTGGGAGGGGAGACCCAGTACTTC
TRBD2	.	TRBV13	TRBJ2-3	CASSGLAGGRDTQYF	TGTGCCAGCAGCGGCCTAGCGGGGGGGCGAGATACGCAGTATTTT
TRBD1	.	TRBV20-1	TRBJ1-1	CSAQDRSPGEAFF	TGCAGTGCTCAGGACAGGTCGCCAGGTGAGGCTTTCTTT
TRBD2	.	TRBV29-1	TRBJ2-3	CSVYGTSSTDTQYF	TGCAGTGTATACGGGACTAGCAGCACAGATACGCAGTATTTT
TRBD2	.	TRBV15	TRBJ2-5	CATSPGGEEETQYF	TGTGCCACCAGCCCCGGGGGGGAGGAAGAGACCCAGTACTTC
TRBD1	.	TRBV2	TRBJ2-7	CASTLDRGGEQYF	TGTGCCAGCACCTTGGACAGGGGTGGGGAGCAGTACTTC
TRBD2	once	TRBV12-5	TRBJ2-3	CASGRLAGSTDTQYF	TGTGCTAGTGGAAGACTAGCGGGAAGCACAGATACGCAGTATTTT
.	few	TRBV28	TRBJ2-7	CASSLQGGEQYF	TGTGCCAGCAGTTTACAGGGGGGCGAGCAGTACTTC
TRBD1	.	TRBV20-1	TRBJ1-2	CSASPRDRDFYGYTF	TGCAGTGCTAGTCCCAGGGACAGGGACTTCTATGGCTACACCTTC
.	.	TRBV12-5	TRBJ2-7	CASGHGDRYEQYF	TGTGCTAGTGGCCACGGGGATCGCTACGAGCAGTACTTC
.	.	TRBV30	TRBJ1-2	CAWSNYGYTF	TGTGCCTGGAGTAACTATGGCTACACCTTC
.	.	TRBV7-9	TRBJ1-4	CASSTHWNEKLFF	TGTGCCAGCAGCACGCACTGGAATGAAAAACTGTTTTTT
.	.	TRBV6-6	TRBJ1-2	CASTSGGGYTF	TGTGCCAGCACTTCTGGGGGAGGCTACACCTTC
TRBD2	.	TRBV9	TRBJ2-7	CASSVGGLAGYEQYF	TGTGCCAGCAGCGTAGGGGGACTAGCGGGATACGAGCAGTACTTC
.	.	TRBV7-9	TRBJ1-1	CASSLAPQSTEAFF	TGTGCCAGCAGCTTAGCGCCGCAGTCCACTGAAGCTTTCTTT
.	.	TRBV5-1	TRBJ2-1	CASSSRTTGYNEQFF	TGCGCCAGCAGCTCTCGGACCACGGGGTACAATGAGCAGTTCTTC
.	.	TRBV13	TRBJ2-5	CASSLGKPGQKKEETQYF	TGTGCCAGCAGCTTAGGTAAGCCAGGGCAGAAGAAAGAAGAGACCCAGTACTTC
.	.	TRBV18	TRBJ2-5	CASSPNREETQYF	TGTGCCAGCTCACCAAACAGGGAAGAGACCCAGTACTTC
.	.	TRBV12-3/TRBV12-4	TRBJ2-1	CASSLGSRGGVYNEQFF	TGTGCCAGCAGTTTAGGGTCGAGAGGGGGAGTGTACAATGAGCAGTTCTTC
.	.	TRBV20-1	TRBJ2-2	CSARDTGRENTGELFF	TGCAGTGCTAGAGATACGGGCAGGGAGAACACCGGGGAGCTGTTTTTT
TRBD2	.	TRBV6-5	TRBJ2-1	CASNLAGGPSEQFF	TGTGCCAGCAACCTAGCGGGGGGGCCCAGTGAGCAGTTCTTC
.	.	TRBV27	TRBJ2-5	CASSYNRETQYF	TGTGCCAGCAGCTATAATCGGGAGACCCAGTACTTC
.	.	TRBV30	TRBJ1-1	CACQHQAGTEAFF	TGTGCCTGTCAACACCAGGCGGGCACTGAAGCTTTCTTT
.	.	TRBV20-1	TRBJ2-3	CSAKSRGTIFTDTQYF	TGCAGTGCAAAGAGCAGGGGAACTATATTCACAGATACGCAGTATTTT
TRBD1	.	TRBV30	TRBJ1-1	CAWSVLSRTGIEAFF	TGTGCCTGGAGTGTGCTATCCCGGACAGGGATTGAAGCTTTCTTT
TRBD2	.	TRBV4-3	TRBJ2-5	CASSQDVIAGGKETQYF	TGCGCCAGCAGCCAAGATGTGATAGCGGGGGGAAAAGAGACCCAGTACTTC
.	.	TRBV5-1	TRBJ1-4	CASNLDGRANEKLFF	TGCGCCAGCAACCTGGATGGACGGGCGAATGAAAAACTGTTTTTT
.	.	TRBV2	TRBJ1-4	CASMGQAVYEKLFF	TGTGCCAGCATGGGGCAGGCTGTGTATGAAAAACTGTTTTTT
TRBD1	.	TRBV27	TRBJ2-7	CASSRTTGYHEQYF	TGTGCCAGCAGTCGAACGACAGGGTACCACGAGCAGTACTTC
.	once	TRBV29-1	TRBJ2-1	CSGALGQTRNEQFF	TGCAGCGGGGCCCTAGGACAGACCAGGAATGAGCAGTTCTTC
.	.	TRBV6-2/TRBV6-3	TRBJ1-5	CASRHPELSNQPQHF	TGTGCCAGCAGGCACCCGGAATTGAGCAATCAGCCCCAGCATTTT